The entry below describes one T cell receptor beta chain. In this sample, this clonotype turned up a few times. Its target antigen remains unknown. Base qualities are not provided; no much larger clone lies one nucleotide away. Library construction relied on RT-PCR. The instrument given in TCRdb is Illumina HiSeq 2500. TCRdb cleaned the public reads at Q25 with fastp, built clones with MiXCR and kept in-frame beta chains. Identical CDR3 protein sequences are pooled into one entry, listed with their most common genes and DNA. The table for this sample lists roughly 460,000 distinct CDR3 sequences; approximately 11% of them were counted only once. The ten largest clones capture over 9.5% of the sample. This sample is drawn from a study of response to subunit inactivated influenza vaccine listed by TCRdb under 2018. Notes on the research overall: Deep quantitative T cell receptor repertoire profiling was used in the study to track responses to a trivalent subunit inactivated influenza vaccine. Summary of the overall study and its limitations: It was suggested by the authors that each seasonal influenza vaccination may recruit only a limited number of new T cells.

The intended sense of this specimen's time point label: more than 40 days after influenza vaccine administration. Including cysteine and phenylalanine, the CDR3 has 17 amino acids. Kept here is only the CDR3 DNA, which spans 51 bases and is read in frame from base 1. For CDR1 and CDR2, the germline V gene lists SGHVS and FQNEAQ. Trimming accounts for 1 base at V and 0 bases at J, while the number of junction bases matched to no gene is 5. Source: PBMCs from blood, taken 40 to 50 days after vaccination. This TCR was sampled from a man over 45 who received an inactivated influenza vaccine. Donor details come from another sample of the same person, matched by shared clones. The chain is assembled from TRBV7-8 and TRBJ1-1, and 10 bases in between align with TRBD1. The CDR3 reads CASSLGQGARVNTEAFF. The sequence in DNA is TGTGCCAGCAGCTTAGGACAGGGGGCAAGAGTGAACACTGAAGCTTTCTTT.